The entry below describes one T cell receptor beta chain. This clone has only one observation. This clone's antigen is unknown. Qualities for individual bases were not recorded, and no much larger clone is one base off. Participants in the prospective study were enrolled through a virtual design, were aged roughly 18 to 90 years, and lived in roughly 25 United States geographic areas. To assign participants to cohorts, the prospective study relied on clinical history that participants themselves reported in a screening survey and a study questionnaire. Exposed participants were defined as having been in contact with someone with a PCR-confirmed or clinician-diagnosed COVID-19 case within 2 weeks of study entry. In the prospective study, mobile phlebotomists collected whole blood, serum and a nasopharyngeal or oropharyngeal swab from each participant. Additional blood draws and questionnaires over an approximately 2-month period could optionally be provided by prospective study participants. Before DNA extraction, prospective study blood samples were shipped either frozen or at room temperature.

TCRbeta CDR3 regions were amplified from genomic DNA using the immunoSEQ Assay, a bias-controlled multiplex PCR. The authors' analysis ran thus. The number of nucleated cells in each sample was estimated by amplification of reference gene primers within the assay. Sequence reads were collapsed and filtered to measure the absolute abundance of every unique TCRbeta CDR3 rearrangement. For each sample, productive Simpson clonality was calculated as the square root of Simpson's diversity index across productive rearrangements. TCRdb obtained this table from immuneACCESS and retained in-frame rearrangements with V and J assigned. These tables miss some clones; where compared with another copy, unresolved V genes account for less than half of the shortfall, and the remainder is unexplained. V, J and clone size were drawn from that table, and D and trimming were deduced from the DNA. The sample table shows about 150,000 clones, and approximately 86% are seen once. The top ten hold approximately 4% of the sample.

This entry is derived from a study of blood T cell repertoires in COVID-19 (TCRdb year 2020). About the investigation overall: The collaborator samples originated in the United States, Italy and Spain and spanned the acute and convalescent phases of COVID-19. The sample metadata nearly always contained a de-identified subject ID, COVID-19 status, age in years and sex. The repertoires were released in a freely available public database meant as a resource for research on the immune response to SARS-CoV-2. The dataset comprised deeply sampled blood TCRbeta repertoires from subjects exposed to, actively infected with, or recovered from COVID-19. Samples came from the ongoing ImmuneRACE study (first 160 participants) plus 1,254 subjects from 6 global collaborators. The prospective study material was composed of cDNA or gDNA derived from T cells, B-cell-depleted T cells, or PBMCs. Where available, HLA class I and class II types were obtained from metadata supplied by the sample provider rather than from assay-based typing. What the work shows at the level of the full study, not this receptor alone: The quantity of clinical and demographic metadata differed by source and by participant and was supplied without curation.

After removal of 5 bases from V and 4 bases from J, the junction retains 3 bases not matched to a gene. Looking up the germline V gene yields CDR1 SNHLY and CDR2 FYNNEI. Reading from cysteine to phenylalanine, the CDR3 counts 13 amino acids. The DNA shown is the 39-base CDR3, in frame from base 1. The sequencing input was PBMCs or T cells enriched from blood (not recorded which). This TCR derives from a woman aged 40 to 50 who had been exposed to COVID-19. The rearrangement combines TRBV2 with TRBJ1-1, with 8 bases aligning to TRBD1. The sequence in DNA is TGTGCCAGCAGTCAACAGGGGGGCACTGAAGCTTTCTTT. Protein translation: CASSQQGGTEAFF.